This T cell receptor (beta chain) was obtained from a study of shared clonotypes between healthy human individuals. Naive CD8 cells were CD45RO-negative, positively selected for CCR7, excluding terminally differentiated effector memory CD45RA+ cells. The data were produced by immunoSEQ multiplex PCR, yet TCRdb's version contains in-frame clones alone and is incomplete. The table includes about 600,000 clones, nearly 97% detected once. This CDR3 has 14 amino acids. Germline loops: CDR1 MNHEY, CDR2 SVGAGI. The V end was cut by 6 bases, the J end by 0 bases, with 8 bases between. The receptor was derived from a woman younger than 45 in good health. V is TRBV6-5 and J is TRBJ2-2; no firm D call. The specimen was naive CD8+ T cells sorted from blood. The chain's CDR3 is CASSLTPNTGELFF. CDR3 DNA: TGTGCCAGCAGCCTGACACCGAACACCGGGGAGCTGTTTTTT.